Detailed here is one T cell receptor (beta chain). Its antigen is as yet unknown. PCR amplification relied on 60 Vbeta primers (plus 13 Jbeta primers). Assay: immunoSEQ multiplex PCR; the TCRdb copy retains only in-frame clones and omits some. In the table there are some 130,000 clones, about 74% of which are singletons. This sample is drawn from a study of cytomegalovirus exposure and HLA in healthy donors. Study results and caveats: With high specificity and sensitivity, the classifier reportedly diagnosed cytomegalovirus status.

This CDR3 comprises 11 residues. The germline CDR1 and CDR2 sequences are LNHDA and SQIVND (reference sequence). Trimming stripped 10 bases from V and 2 bases from J, with 7 bases between. The sequence was obtained from a woman aged 45-59 years in good health and CMV-seropositive. V usage is TRBV19 and J usage is TRBJ2-3; D not resolved. Source material: PBMCs. The CDR3 spells CATQYTDTQYF. CDR3 sequence (DNA): TGTGCCACTCAGTACACAGATACGCAGTATTTT.